A selection of T cell receptor beta chains follows, all from one sample in a study of tumor-infiltrating lymphocytes in primary liver carcinoma. TCRdb independently ran MiXCR on the multiplex PCR reads; one entry per CDR3 protein. The table has hundreds of thousands of distinct CDR3 sequences, around 50% seen once. The specimen was peripheral blood. These receptors were obtained from a woman between 25 and 40 years old with primary liver carcinoma and hepatitis B virus infection. CDR3s include the opening cysteine and the closing phenylalanine or tryptophan. The D gene is left open where the match is weak. Not every row has a clone size; where given, it reads once, few, many or a size class.

>TRBV7-6|NA|TRBJ2-3|NA
CASSLEQSTDTQYF
TGTGCCAGCAGCTTAGAACAAAGCACAGATACGCAGTATTTT
>TRBV11-2|NA|TRBJ2-7|NA
CVSSLGAAVSYEQYF
TGTGTCAGCAGCCTAGGAGCGGCCGTTTCCTACGAGCAGTACTTC
>TRBV29-1|NA|TRBJ2-3|NA
CSADMLTSTDTQYF
TGCAGCGCTGACATGCTCACTAGCACAGATACGCAGTATTTT
>TRBV29-1|many|TRBJ2-2|TRBD2
CSVNLHGRAPGELFF
TGCAGCGTTAATTTACACGGGAGGGCCCCCGGGGAGCTGTTTTTT
>TRBV12-3/TRBV12-4|many|TRBJ2-7|TRBD1
CASSLQGAYEQYF
TGTGCCAGCAGTTTACAGGGGGCCTACGAGCAGTACTTC
>TRBV4-1|NA|TRBJ2-7|NA
CAGSQGSEQYF
TGCGCCGGCAGCCAGGGCAGCGAGCAGTACTTC
>TRBV11-3|NA|TRBJ2-1|NA
CASSERGSTYNEQFF
TGTGCCAGCTCGGAACGGGGGAGCACCTACAATGAGCAGTTCTTC
>TRBV5-4|NA|TRBJ2-3|NA
CASSLPGRGTDTQYF
TGTGCCAGCAGCCTCCCGGGAAGAGGCACAGATACGCAGTATTTT
>TRBV4-1|many|TRBJ2-1|NA
CASSARQEVMGYNEQFF
TGCGCCAGCAGCGCTCGACAGGAAGTGATGGGATACAATGAGCAGTTCTTC
>TRBV7-8|few|TRBJ1-1|TRBD1
CASRPGTGATEAFF
TGTGCCAGCAGACCCGGGACAGGGGCCACTGAAGCTTTCTTT
>TRBV6-5|NA|TRBJ1-5|TRBD1
CAGRTGGRNQPQHF
TGTGCCGGCAGGACAGGGGGGCGGAATCAGCCCCAGCATTTT
>TRBV12-3/TRBV12-4|once|TRBJ2-5|NA
CASIFQGQGQETQYF
TGTGCCAGCATCTTTCAGGGGCAGGGTCAAGAGACCCAGTACTTC
>TRBV5-4|few|TRBJ2-7|NA
CASSLGGPRGFYEQYF
TGTGCCAGCAGCTTGGGGGGGCCCCGGGGGTTCTACGAGCAGTACTTC
>TRBV11-2|NA|TRBJ2-5|NA
CASILESRAETQYF
TGTGCCAGCATCTTAGAGTCCAGGGCTGAGACCCAGTACTTT
>TRBV20-1|few|TRBJ2-2|NA
CSAREGGRTGELFF
TGCAGTGCTAGAGAAGGAGGACGGACCGGGGAGCTGTTTTTT
>TRBV24-1|few|TRBJ2-3|TRBD2
CATSDPSGRRGTDTQYF
TGTGCCACCAGTGATCCTAGCGGGAGACGGGGCACAGATACGCAGTATTTT
>TRBV11-2|many|TRBJ2-1|TRBD1
CASSLRTGGNEQFF
TGTGCCAGCAGCTTAAGGACAGGGGGGAATGAGCAGTTCTTC